The clone carrying this T cell receptor (beta chain) was seen a handful of times. The antigen remains undetermined. This sample was taken from a study of T cells in localized non-small cell lung cancer. Per the germline V gene, CDR1 is SEHNR and CDR2 is FQNEAQ (reference sequence). V was cut by 7 bases and J by 6 bases, with 13 bases left in between. CDR3 size: 12 residues. The study, taken as a whole, reports: Appearances in adjacent lung were noted for a median 57 of the top 100 tumor clones. The study linked higher blood T cell density to longer overall survival.

Clones were sequenced by immunoSEQ multiplex PCR, and TCRdb holds only the in-frame ones, with some missing. The table lists about 41,000 clones, roughly nine tenths of them singletons. The gene calls are TRBV7-9 and TRBJ2-7, with D perhaps matching TRBD1 or TRBD2 (5 bases each). The TCR comes from a woman aged 18-49 years with stage III lung adenocarcinoma. Material: peripheral blood, obtained before any cancer treatment. The CDR3 reads CASNKGTPEQYF. The CDR3 nucleotides read TGTGCCAGCAACAAGGGGACCCCCGAGCAGTACTTC.